This TCR beta chain was recovered during a study of blood T cell repertoires in COVID-19. The germline gives CDR1 MNHEY, CDR2 SVGEGT. V lost 6 bases to trimming and J lost 1 base; unmatched junction nucleotides: 8. This CDR3 is 15 amino acids long. Clones were sequenced by immunoSEQ multiplex PCR, and TCRdb holds only the in-frame ones, with some missing. The sample has 150,000 to 200,000 clones, over 75% seen once. Only a few counts were recorded for this clone. This receptor was obtained from a woman in her forties or fifties who had recovered from COVID-19. Sequencing input: PBMCs or T cells enriched from blood (not recorded which). This rearrangement joins TRBV6-2 or TRBV6-3 to TRBJ1-1, with TRBD1 identical over 7 bases. The CDR3 DNA reads as TGTGCCAGCAGCTCCTTGGGACAGTCGAACACTGAAGCTTTCTTT. It encodes CASSSLGQSNTEAFF.